This T cell receptor (beta chain) is from a study of T-cell reconstitution after alpha-beta-depleted transplantation in children. This clonotype was counted a few times. The CDR3 totals 14 residues. Germline V gives CDR1 SEHNR, CDR2 FQNEAQ (reference sequence). The ends were cut back, 5 bases at V and 4 bases at J, with 14 bases in the middle. Preparing the TCRbeta library involved the use of unique molecular identifiers. MiXCR was run by TCRdb on the PCR reads, yielding one entry per CDR3 protein. This table has approximately 83,000 distinct CDR3 sequences, 12% appearing once. This sequence joins TRBV7-9 and TRBJ1-1, with a weak D call TRBD1 (5 bases). Sequencing was performed on PBMCs from the stem cell graft donor, taken from the stem cell graft. The sequence came from a human donor who donated a stem cell graft to a child with inherited bone marrow failure. CDR3 bases: TGTGCCAGCAGCCCCGTTGGGGGGGGCACTGAAGCTTTCTTT. Its protein product is CASSPVGGGTEAFF.